One TCR beta chain is described in this entry. Its cognate antigen is unknown. Germline CDR1 SEHNR, CDR2 FQNEAQ (reference sequence). This CDR3 is built from 17 residues. Trimming took 5 bases from V and 5 from J; bases not matched to a gene: 17. Here immunoSEQ multiplex PCR was the method, and the copy in TCRdb shows in-frame clones only, minus some. This table has some 2,100,000 clones, 93% appearing once. Naive CD8 cells were CD45RO-negative, positively selected for CCR7, excluding terminally differentiated effector memory CD45RA+ cells. This entry comes from a study of shared clonotypes between healthy human individuals. Study-wide findings and caveats: Clonotype sharing among donors was thought likely to change with sequencing depth. Specimens sampled were limited to blood, with tissue repertoires likely differing. Larger estimated richness was generally recorded for naive subsets relative to memory subsets.

The V gene is TRBV7-9, the J gene TRBJ2-5, with TRBD1 matching over 7 bases. The sequenced sample consisted of naive CD8+ T cells from PBMCs. This clonotype was sampled from a man between 18 and 29 years old in good health. Some clones in this sample may be carry-over from other donors' samples. CDR3 loop: CASSPFASIQGLETQYF. For the CDR3, the DNA is TGTGCCAGCAGCCCCTTCGCCTCTATACAGGGGTTGGAGACCCAGTACTTC.